The text below deals with one T cell receptor beta chain. In the authors' workflow: Nucleated cell number was recorded as an estimate derived from reference gene primer amplification. Sequencing used immunoSEQ multiplex PCR; TCRdb keeps in-frame clones, though not all of them. V and J calls and clone size are given by that table; D and trimming were obtained from the DNA. The sample includes 350,000 to 400,000 clones, roughly nine tenths seen only once; the top ten take more than 0.85%. The source of the sample is a study of blood T cell repertoires in COVID-19. The CDR3 totals 14 residues. Trimming left V 3 bases short and J 4 bases short, with 13 bases between. Germline CDR1 is SGHNT and CDR2 is YYREEE (reference sequence).

The V gene is TRBV5-4, the J gene TRBJ1-2; perhaps TRBD1 as D (5 bases). The TCR originated in a woman aged 40 to 50 who had been exposed to COVID-19. Material: PBMCs or T cells enriched from blood (not recorded which). CDR3 DNA sequence: TGTGCCAGCAGCTCCAGGGCACCAATCTATGGCTACACCTTC. Protein sequence: CASSSRAPIYGYTF.